This T cell receptor beta chain was sequenced during a study of shared clonotypes between healthy human individuals. Study-wide results and limits: Across a few donors, naive CD4 shared 4.5% to 6%, naive CD8 3% to 3.5%, memory CD4 2% to 2.5%, memory CD8 approximately 0.4%. Relative to clonotypes present in all four donors, those not shared had lower generation probabilities. Rarefaction demonstrated incomplete sorted-subset sequencing despite large depth.

As concerns this clone: The antigen remains undetermined.

Using immunoSEQ multiplex PCR, the repertoire was profiled, and TCRdb retains in-frame clones only, with some absent. The table has 850,000 to 1,200,000 clones, under 80% seen once; the top ten hold about 1.5%. This CDR3 region has 16 residues. J gave up 1 base and V 5 bases, and 5 bases lay outside the gene matches. In germline, CDR1 is SGHDT, CDR2 YYEEEE. J is TRBJ1-6 and V is TRBV5-6; TRBD1 aligns across 8 bases. The TCR comes from a man aged 18-30 years in good health. The material sequenced was memory CD4+ T cells sorted from blood. Indicated subset: CD45RA-negative fraction. Here the CDR3 reads CASRSGGSSYNSPLHF. CDR3 nucleotides: TGTGCCAGCAGGTCAGGGGGCAGTTCCTATAATTCACCCCTCCACTTT.